This TCR beta chain was documented in a study of shared clonotypes between healthy human individuals. Study-level points and caveats: Generally, estimated richness proved larger in naive subsets than it did in memory subsets. Sorted-subset samples were not fully sequenced, rarefaction indicated.

Note on this clone: Antigen unknown.

The V end lost 5 bases, the J end lost 5 bases, and 12 bases lay between the germline ends. The CDR3 is made up of 13 amino acids. Germline loops: CDR1 SGHAT, CDR2 FQNNGV. Repertoires were generated with immunoSEQ multiplex PCR, while TCRdb's copy carries only in-frame clones and drops some. The sample has roughly 530,000 clones, about 96% seen once. This clonotype originated in a woman aged 30 to 39 in good health. The sequencing sample was made of naive CD4+ T cells sorted from blood. Subset indicated: CD45RA+ positively selected. The chain recombines TRBV11-2 with TRBJ2-5, with D perhaps TRBD2 (5 bases). The CDR3 here is CASSTSGVETQYF. The DNA of the CDR3 is TGTGCCAGCAGCACTAGTGGCGTGGAGACCCAGTACTTC.